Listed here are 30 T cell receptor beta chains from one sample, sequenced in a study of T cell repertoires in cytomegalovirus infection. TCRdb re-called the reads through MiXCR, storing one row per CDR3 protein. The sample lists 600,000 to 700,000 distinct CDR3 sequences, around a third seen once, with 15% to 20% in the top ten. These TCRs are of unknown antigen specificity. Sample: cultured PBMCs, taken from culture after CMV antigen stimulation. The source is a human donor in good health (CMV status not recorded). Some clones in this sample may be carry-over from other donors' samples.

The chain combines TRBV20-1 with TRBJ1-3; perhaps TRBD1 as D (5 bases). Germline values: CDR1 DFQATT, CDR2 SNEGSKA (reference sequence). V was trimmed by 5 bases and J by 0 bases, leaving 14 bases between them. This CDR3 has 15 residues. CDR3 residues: CSAADSSNSGNTIYF. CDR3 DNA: TGCAGTGCTGCCGACAGTTCCAACTCTGGAAACACCATATATTTT.

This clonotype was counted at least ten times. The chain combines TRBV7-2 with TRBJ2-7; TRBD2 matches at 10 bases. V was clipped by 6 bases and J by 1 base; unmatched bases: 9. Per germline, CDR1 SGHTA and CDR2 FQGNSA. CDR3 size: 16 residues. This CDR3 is CASRSQGSGGSYEQYF. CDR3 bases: TGTGCCAGCAGATCCCAGGGTAGCGGGGGGTCCTACGAGCAGTACTTC.

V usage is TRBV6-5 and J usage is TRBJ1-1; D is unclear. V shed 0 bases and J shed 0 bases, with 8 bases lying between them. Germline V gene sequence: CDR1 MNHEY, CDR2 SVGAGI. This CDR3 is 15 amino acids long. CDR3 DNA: TGTGCCAGCAGTTACTCTCGGGCATTGAACACTGAAGCTTTCTTT. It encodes CASSYSRALNTEAFF.

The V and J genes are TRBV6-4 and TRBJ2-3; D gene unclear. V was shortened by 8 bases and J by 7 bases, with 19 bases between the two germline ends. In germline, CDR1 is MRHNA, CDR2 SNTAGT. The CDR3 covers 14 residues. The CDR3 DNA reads TGTGCCAGCTCCCCGGGCGATTTGAGTAATACGCAGTATTTT. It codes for CASSPGDLSNTQYF.

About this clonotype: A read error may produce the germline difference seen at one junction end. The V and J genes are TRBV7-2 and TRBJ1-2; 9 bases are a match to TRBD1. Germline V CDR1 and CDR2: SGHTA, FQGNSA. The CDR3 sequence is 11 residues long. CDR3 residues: CASSFLRDRAF. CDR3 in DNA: TGTGCCAGCAGCTTTCTCCGGGACAGGGCCTTC. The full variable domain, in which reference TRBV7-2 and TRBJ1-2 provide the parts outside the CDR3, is GAGVSQSPSNKVTEKGKDVELRCDPISGHTALYWYRQSLGQGLEFLIYFQGNSAPDKSGLPSDRFSAERTGGSVSTLTIQRTQQEDSAVYLCASSFLRDRAFGSGTRLTVV.

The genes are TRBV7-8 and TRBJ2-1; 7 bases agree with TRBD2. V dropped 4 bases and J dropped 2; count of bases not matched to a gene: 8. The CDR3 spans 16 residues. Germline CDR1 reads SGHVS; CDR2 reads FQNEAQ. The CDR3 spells CASSSLRDYAYNEQFF. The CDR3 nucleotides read TGTGCCAGCAGCTCACTCCGGGACTACGCCTACAATGAGCAGTTCTTC.

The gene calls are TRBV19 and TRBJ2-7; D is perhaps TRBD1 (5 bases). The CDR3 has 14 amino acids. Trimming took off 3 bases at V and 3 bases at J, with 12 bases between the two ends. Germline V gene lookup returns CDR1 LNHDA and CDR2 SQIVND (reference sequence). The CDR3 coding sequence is TGTGCCAGTAGTATGTCGACAGACATCTACGAGCAGTACTTC. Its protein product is CASSMSTDIYEQYF.

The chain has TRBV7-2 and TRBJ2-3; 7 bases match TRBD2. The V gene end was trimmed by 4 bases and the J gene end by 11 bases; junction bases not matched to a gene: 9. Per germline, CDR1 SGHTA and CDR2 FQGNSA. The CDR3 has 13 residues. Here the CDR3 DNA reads TGTGCCAGCAGCTCAAGGACTAGAAACAAGCAGTATTTT. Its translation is CASSSRTRNKQYF.

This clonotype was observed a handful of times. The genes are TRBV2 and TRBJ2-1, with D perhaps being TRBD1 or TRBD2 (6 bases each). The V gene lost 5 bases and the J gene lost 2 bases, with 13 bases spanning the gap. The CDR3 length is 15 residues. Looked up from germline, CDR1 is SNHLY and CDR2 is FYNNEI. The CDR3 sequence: CASSPRRGAYNEQFF. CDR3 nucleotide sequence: TGTGCCAGCAGTCCTCGGAGGGGGGCCTACAATGAGCAGTTCTTC. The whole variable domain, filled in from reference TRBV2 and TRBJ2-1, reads EPEVTQTPSHQVTQMGQEVILRCVPISNHLYFYWYRQILGQKVEFLVSFYNNEISEKSEIFDDQFSVERPDGSNFTLKIRSTKLEDSAMYFCASSPRRGAYNEQFFGPGTRLTVL.

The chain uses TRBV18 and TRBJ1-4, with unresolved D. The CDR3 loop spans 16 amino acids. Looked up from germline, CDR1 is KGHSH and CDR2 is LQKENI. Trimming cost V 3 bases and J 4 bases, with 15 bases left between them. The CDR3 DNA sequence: TGTGCCAGCTCACCCTGGGCCCGGGGAATTAATGAAAAACTGTTTTTT. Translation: CASSPWARGINEKLFF.

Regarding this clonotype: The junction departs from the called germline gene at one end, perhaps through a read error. The CDR3 sequence: CASSQRPGHREEIF. The CDR3 DNA follows: TGTGCCAGCAGCCAGAGGCCGGGACACCGAGAGGAGATCTTC. V gene TRBV3-1 combines with J gene TRBJ1-2; TRBD1 might be the D (6 bases). CDR1 is LGHDT, CDR2 YNNKEL, per germline (reference sequence). This CDR3 contains 14 residues.

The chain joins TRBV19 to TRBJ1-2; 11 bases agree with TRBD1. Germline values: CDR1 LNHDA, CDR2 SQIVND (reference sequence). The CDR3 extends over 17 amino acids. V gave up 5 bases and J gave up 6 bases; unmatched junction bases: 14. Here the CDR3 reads CASSPSRGTGGEDGYTF. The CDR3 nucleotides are TGTGCCAGTAGTCCTTCAAGGGGGACAGGGGGAGAAGATGGCTACACCTTC.

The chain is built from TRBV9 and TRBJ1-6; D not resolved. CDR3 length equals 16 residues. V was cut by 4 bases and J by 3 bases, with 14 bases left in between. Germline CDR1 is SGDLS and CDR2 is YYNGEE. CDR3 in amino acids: CASSPRGGFYNSPLHF. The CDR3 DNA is TGTGCCAGCAGCCCACGGGGAGGGTTCTATAATTCACCCCTCCACTTT. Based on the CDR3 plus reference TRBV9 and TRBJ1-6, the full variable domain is DSGVTQTPKHLITATGQRVTLRCSPRSGDLSVYWYQQSLDQGLQFLIQYYNGEERAKGNILERFSAQQFPDLHSELNLSSLELGDSALYFCASSPRGGFYNSPLHFGNGTRLTVT.

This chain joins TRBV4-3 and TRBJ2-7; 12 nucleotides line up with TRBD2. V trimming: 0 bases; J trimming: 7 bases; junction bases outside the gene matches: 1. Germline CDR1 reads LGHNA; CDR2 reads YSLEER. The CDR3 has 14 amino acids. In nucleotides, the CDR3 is TGCGCCAGCAGCCAAGAAGGGACTAGCGGGGAGCAGTACTTC. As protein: CASSQEGTSGEQYF.

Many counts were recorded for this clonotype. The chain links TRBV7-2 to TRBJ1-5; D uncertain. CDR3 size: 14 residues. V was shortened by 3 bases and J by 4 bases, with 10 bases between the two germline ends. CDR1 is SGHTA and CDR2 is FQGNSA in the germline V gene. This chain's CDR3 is CASSFEYGNQPQHF. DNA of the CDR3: TGTGCCAGCAGCTTCGAATATGGAAATCAGCCCCAGCATTTT.

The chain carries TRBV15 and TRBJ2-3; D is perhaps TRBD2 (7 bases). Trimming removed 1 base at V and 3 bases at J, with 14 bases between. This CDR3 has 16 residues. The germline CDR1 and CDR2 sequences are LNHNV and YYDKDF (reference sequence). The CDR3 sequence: CATSRAPGGQTDTQYF. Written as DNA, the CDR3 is TGTGCCACCAGCAGAGCCCCGGGGGGCCAGACAGATACGCAGTATTTT.

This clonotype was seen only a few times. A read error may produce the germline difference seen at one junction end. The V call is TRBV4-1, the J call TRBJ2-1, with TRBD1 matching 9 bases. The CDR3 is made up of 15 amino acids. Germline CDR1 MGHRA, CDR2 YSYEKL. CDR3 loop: CASSPGDRVNNEQFF. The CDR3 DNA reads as TGTGCCAGCAGCCCCGGGGACAGGGTCAACAATGAGCAGTTCTTC.

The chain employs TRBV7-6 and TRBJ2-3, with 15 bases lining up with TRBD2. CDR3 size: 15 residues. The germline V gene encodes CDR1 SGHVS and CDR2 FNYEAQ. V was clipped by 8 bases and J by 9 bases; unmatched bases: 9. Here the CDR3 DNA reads TGTGCCAGCGAAGGACTAGCGGGGGGGCAGTGGACGCAGTATTTT. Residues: CASEGLAGGQWTQYF.

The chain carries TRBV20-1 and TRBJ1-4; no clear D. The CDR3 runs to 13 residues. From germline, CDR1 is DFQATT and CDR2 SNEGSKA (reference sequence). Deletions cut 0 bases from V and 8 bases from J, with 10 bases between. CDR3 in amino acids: CSARDLYGEKLFF. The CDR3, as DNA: TGCAGTGCTAGAGATCTCTATGGGGAAAAACTGTTTTTT.

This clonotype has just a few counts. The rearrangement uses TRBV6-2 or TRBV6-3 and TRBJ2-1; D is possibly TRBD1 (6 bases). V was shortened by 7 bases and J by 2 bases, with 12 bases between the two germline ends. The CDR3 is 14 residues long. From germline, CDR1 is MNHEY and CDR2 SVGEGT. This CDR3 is CASTNRVTYNEQFF. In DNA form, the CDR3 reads TGTGCCAGCACTAACAGGGTAACCTACAATGAGCAGTTCTTC.

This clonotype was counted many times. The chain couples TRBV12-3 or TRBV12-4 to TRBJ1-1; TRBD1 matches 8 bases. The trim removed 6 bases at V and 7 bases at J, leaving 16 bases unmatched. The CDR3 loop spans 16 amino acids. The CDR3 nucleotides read TGTGCCAGCAGCTACCCCCGAAAGACAGGGGTTGATGAAGCTTTCTTT. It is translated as CASSYPRKTGVDEAFF.

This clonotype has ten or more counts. The CDR3 protein is CASSPPGTITDTQYF. The CDR3 DNA is TGTGCCAGCAGCCCTCCCGGGACTATCACAGATACGCAGTATTTT. The chain couples TRBV7-2 to TRBJ2-3; TRBD2 aligns across 7 bases. The V and J ends lost 5 bases and 2 bases, in that order; junction bases with no gene match: 7. Per the germline V gene, CDR1 is SGHTA and CDR2 is FQGNSA. The CDR3 sequence is 15 residues long.

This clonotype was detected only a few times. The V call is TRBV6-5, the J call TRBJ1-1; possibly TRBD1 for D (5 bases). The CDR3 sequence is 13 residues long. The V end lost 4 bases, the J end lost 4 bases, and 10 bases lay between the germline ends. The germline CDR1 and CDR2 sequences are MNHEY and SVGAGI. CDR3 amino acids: CASSWRGGTEAFF. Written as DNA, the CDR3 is TGTGCCAGCAGTTGGCGGGGCGGCACTGAAGCTTTCTTT.

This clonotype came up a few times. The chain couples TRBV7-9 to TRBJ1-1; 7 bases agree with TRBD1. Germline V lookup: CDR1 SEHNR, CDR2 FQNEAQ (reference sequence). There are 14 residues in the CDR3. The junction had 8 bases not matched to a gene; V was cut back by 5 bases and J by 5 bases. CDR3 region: CASSPGQAATEAFF. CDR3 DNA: TGTGCCAGCAGCCCCGGACAGGCAGCAACTGAAGCTTTCTTT.

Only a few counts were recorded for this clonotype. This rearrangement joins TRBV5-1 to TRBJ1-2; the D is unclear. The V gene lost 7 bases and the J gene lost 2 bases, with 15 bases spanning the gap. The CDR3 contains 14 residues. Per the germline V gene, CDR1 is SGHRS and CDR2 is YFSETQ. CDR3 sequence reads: CASVSGPGNYGYTF. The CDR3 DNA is TGCGCCAGCGTCTCCGGGCCGGGCAACTATGGCTACACCTTC.

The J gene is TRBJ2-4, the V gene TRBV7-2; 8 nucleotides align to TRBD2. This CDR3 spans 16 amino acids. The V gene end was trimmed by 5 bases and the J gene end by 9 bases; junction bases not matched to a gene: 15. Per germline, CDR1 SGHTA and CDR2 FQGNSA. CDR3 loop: CASSPTPTGGPSIQYF. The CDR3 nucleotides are TGTGCCAGCAGCCCAACCCCTACGGGGGGGCCGAGCATTCAGTACTTC.

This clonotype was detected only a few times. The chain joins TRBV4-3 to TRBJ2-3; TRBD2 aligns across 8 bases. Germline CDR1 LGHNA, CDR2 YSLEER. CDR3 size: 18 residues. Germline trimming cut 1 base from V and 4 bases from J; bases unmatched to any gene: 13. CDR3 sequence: CASSQGLTAGGRPDTQYF. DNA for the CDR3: TGCGCCAGCAGCCAAGGCTTAACTGCGGGGGGAAGGCCAGATACGCAGTATTTT.

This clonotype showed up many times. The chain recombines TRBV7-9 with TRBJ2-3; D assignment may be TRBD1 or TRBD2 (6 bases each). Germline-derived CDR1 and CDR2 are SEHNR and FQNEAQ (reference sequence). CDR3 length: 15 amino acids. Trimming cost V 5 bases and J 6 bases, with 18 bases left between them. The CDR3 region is CASSATGGERDTQYF. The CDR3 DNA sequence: TGTGCCAGCAGCGCCACCGGGGGCGAGCGGGATACGCAGTATTTT.

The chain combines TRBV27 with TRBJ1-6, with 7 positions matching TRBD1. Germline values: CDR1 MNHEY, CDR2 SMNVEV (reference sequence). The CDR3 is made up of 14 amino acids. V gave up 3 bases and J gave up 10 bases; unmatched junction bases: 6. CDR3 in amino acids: CASSFGQALSPLHF. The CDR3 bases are TGTGCCAGCAGTTTTGGACAGGCACTCTCACCCCTCCACTTT.

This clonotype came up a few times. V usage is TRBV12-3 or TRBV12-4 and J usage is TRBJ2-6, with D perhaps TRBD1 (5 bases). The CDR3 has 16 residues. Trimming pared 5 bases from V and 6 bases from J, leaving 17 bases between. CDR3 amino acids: CASSPLGRAAANVLTF. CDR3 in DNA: TGTGCCAGCAGTCCCTTGGGCAGGGCTGCGGCCAACGTCCTGACTTTC.